What follows are 8 T cell receptor beta chains derived from one specimen sequenced in a study of PD-L1 blockade in urothelial cancer. Time point: pretreatment peripheral blood. The method was immunoSEQ multiplex PCR; TCRdb's version includes in-frame clones alone and lacks a portion of them. The table includes about 56,000 clones, 65% to 90% detected once. Sequences were derived from PBMCs, sampled around atezolizumab (anti-PD-L1) treatment. The receptors come from a man aged 70 or older with urothelial cancer.

The gene calls are TRBV13 and TRBJ2-1; the match to TRBD2 covers 8 bases. Germline V gene sequence: CDR1 PRHDT, CDR2 FYEKMQ (reference sequence). J was trimmed by 4 bases and V by 1 base; bases with no gene match: 3. The CDR3 is 15 amino acids. The DNA for the CDR3 is TGTGCCAGCAGCTTAGCTAGCGGGTTATACAATGAGCAGTTCTTC. It encodes CASSLASGLYNEQFF.

This clone came up a few times. J is TRBJ2-5 and V is TRBV29-1; 8 nucleotides line up with TRBD1. The CDR3 runs to 19 residues. The germline V gene has CDR1 SQVTM and CDR2 ANQGSEA. V trimming: 7 bases; J trimming: 4 bases; junction bases outside the gene matches: 26. The DNA for the CDR3 is TGCAGCGCATTCACGTGGACAGGGCGGACTATTGGTCGAGGAGAGACCCAGTACTTC. It codes for CSAFTWTGRTIGRGETQYF.

The chain uses TRBV19 and TRBJ2-1; D may be TRBD1 (5 bases). The CDR3 is made up of 14 amino acids. Trimming cost V 7 bases and J 2 bases, with 12 bases left between them. Germline assignment: CDR1 LNHDA and CDR2 SQIVND (reference sequence). The CDR3 DNA is TGTGCCAGTAAAATGGGGCAGGCCTACAATGAGCAGTTCTTC. Protein: CASKMGQAYNEQFF.

V gene TRBV9 combines with J gene TRBJ2-7; tentatively, D is TRBD1 (6 bases). The CDR3 has 16 residues. The ends were cut back, 0 bases at V and 2 bases at J, with 15 bases in the middle. Germline CDR1 and CDR2: SGDLS and YYNGEE. The CDR3 sequence: CASSVEGRGYTYEQYF. CDR3 DNA sequence: TGTGCCAGCAGCGTAGAGGGAAGGGGGTACACCTACGAGCAGTACTTC.

This clone was detected only once. The chain is built from TRBV28 and TRBJ1-2; possibly TRBD1 for D (5 bases). The CDR3 consists of 14 residues. Germline lookup yields CDR1 MDHEN and CDR2 SYDVKM. V was cut by 5 bases and J by 2 bases, with 12 bases left in between. CDR3 amino acids: CASSATGINYGYTF. CDR3 sequence (DNA): TGTGCCAGCAGTGCTACAGGCATAAACTATGGCTACACCTTC.

The rearrangement links TRBV9 to TRBJ2-1; 8 nucleotides align to TRBD1. The CDR3 is 15 residues long. Looked up from germline, CDR1 is SGDLS and CDR2 is YYNGEE. The junction had 7 bases not matched to a gene; V was cut back by 3 bases and J by 5 bases. CDR3 protein: CASSAGQGGHNEQFF. The CDR3 region has the DNA TGTGCCAGCAGCGCCGGACAGGGAGGACACAATGAGCAGTTCTTC.

This chain connects TRBV5-4 to TRBJ2-2, with D possibly TRBD1 on 6 matching bases. CDR1 and CDR2 (germline): SGHNT, YYREEE (reference sequence). Trimming stripped 6 bases from V and 5 bases from J, with 8 bases between. The length of the CDR3 is 12 residues. Here the CDR3 DNA reads TGTGCCAGCACTACAGGGACCGGGGAGCTGTTTTTT. Its translation: CASTTGTGELFF.

The chain combines TRBV6-5 with TRBJ2-5; perhaps TRBD2 as D (7 bases). The germline V and J ends were trimmed by 5 bases and 6 bases, with 19 bases remaining between them. Germline CDR1 and CDR2: MNHEY and SVGAGI. The length of the CDR3 is 15 residues. CDR3 nucleotide sequence: TGTGCCAGCAGTCCCGGGGGCGGGAGTTCGCAGACCCAGTACTTC. Amino acids: CASSPGGGSSQTQYF.